The 21 T cell receptor beta chains below were found in one sample sequenced in a study of tumor-infiltrating lymphocytes in oesophageal squamous cell carcinoma. TCRdb processed the PCR reads anew with MiXCR; each CDR3 protein has one entry. Of 15,000 to 20,000 distinct CDR3 sequences in the sample, approximately 46% were seen once. Sequenced input: normal esophageal tissue next to the tumor. The receptors originated from a female donor with esophageal squamous cell carcinoma.

CDR3 sequence: CASSARTGSIGAGGANVLTF. The CDR3, as DNA: TGTGCCAGCAGCGCTAGGACAGGGAGTATAGGAGCGGGTGGGGCCAACGTCCTGACTTTC. This rearrangement joins TRBV9 to TRBJ2-6; TRBD1 aligns across 8 bases. This CDR3 has 20 residues. V shed 3 bases and J 3 bases; nucleotides not matched to a gene: 17. Germline lookup yields CDR1 SGDLS and CDR2 YYNGEE.

Comment on this clonotype: This CDR3 is missing its conserved last phenylalanine or tryptophan, likely due to a read error. It is unclear where the CDR3 begins or ends on the DNA, so no DNA is shown, and the CDR3 is as TCRdb lists it. The chain links TRBV7-2 to TRBJ1-6. The germline CDR1 and CDR2 sequences are SGHTA and FQGNSA. Including both end residues, the CDR3 is 8 amino acids long. CDR3: CASSLLVS.

This clonotype showed up just a few times. It is likely a read error, because the conserved phenylalanine at the end of the CDR3 is missing. The DNA is left out, because the CDR3 cannot be placed on it with certainty; the CDR3 is given as TCRdb lists it. V gene TRBV7-8 combines with J gene TRBJ2-4; the table's D call, TRBD2, was not checked against the DNA. The CDR3 is 16 amino acids in total, end residues counted. Germline CDR1 reads SGHVS; CDR2 reads FQNEAQ. The CDR3 here is CASSQTSGRAGQFFGP.

Remarks on this clonotype: Given a much more abundant clone one base away, this may be a read error. The CDR3 nucleotides read TGTGCCAGTAGTACCCGGCCTGCTAGCGGGAACCACAATGAGCAGTACTTC. This sequence encodes CASSTRPASGNHNEQYF. This rearrangement joins TRBV19 to TRBJ2-3; 9 bases line up with TRBD2. The J call may be wrong; the DNA end is better matched by TRBJ2-7. The CDR3 has 17 residues. Germline CDR1 and CDR2: LNHDA and SQIVND (reference sequence).

This sequence joins TRBV7-8 and TRBJ2-5, with D possibly called TRBD1 or TRBD2 (5 bases each). From germline, CDR1 is SGHVS and CDR2 FQNEAQ. The CDR3 sequence is 16 residues long. Trimming took off 1 base at V and 11 bases at J, with 23 bases between the two ends. The CDR3 sequence is CASSLDGAPEYNEQYF. The CDR3 coding sequence is TGTGCCAGCAGCTTAGACGGGGCGCCGGAATACAATGAGCAGTACTTC.

The chain employs TRBV6-1 and TRBJ2-6, with TRBD2 matching 11 bases. The DNA end is more similar to TRBJ2-7, so the J call may be wrong. CDR1 and CDR2 (germline): MNHNS, SASEGT. There are 16 residues in the CDR3. CDR3 sequence: CASSKIAGGPTETQYF. CDR3 nucleotides: TGTGCCAGCAGTAAAATAGCGGGGGGGCCCACAGAGACGCAGTACTTC.

This clonotype was found many times. The CDR3 end shows no conserved phenylalanine or tryptophan, and so a read error is likely. Because the CDR3's place on the DNA is in doubt, the DNA is left out and the CDR3 is given as listed by TCRdb. This CDR3 is CASKEGGGLIYGYTFGS. The chain recombines TRBV6-1 with TRBJ2-7; TRBD1, as called in the table, went unchecked against the DNA. CDR1 and CDR2 (germline): MNHNS, SASEGT. The CDR3 spans 17 residues, counting both ends.

This clonotype was recorded a few times. This chain uses TRBV7-6 with TRBJ2-5; weak D call: TRBD1 (6 bases). The J call may be incorrect, as the DNA end agrees better with TRBJ2-7. The germline V gene encodes CDR1 SGHVS and CDR2 FNYEAQ. This CDR3 is built from 14 residues. Here the CDR3 DNA reads TGTGCCAGCAGCTATAACAGGGACTCCTACGAGCAGTACTTC. This encodes CASSYNRDSYEQYF.

This chain links TRBV7-2 with TRBJ2-1; 9 bases match TRBD1. The J call is uncertain, as TRBJ2-7 better fits the DNA end. The CDR3 length is 16 residues. Germline CDR1 is SGHTA and CDR2 is FQGNSA. The CDR3 region has the DNA TGTGCCAGCAGCTTAACCGGGACAGGGTCCCCCTACGAGCAGTACTTC. Its protein is CASSLTGTGSPYEQYF.

The sample holds a few counts of this clonotype. A junction end diverges from the germline sequence, so it may reflect a read error. The chain uses TRBV6-6 and TRBJ2-5; weak D call: TRBD1 (5 bases). From germline, CDR1 is MNHNY and CDR2 SVGAGI (reference sequence). CDR3 size: 14 residues. The CDR3 coding sequence is TGTGCCAGCAGCCCGGACGGACACCAAGAGACCCAGTACTTT. The encoded protein is CASSPDGHQETQYF.

The V gene is TRBV28, the J gene TRBJ1-5, with D unclear. CDR1 and CDR2 (germline): MDHEN, SYDVKM. The CDR3 extends over 13 amino acids. V lost 2 bases, J lost 2 bases, and 4 bases lay in between. As DNA, the CDR3 is TGTGCCAGCAGTTTAAATCGCAATCAGCCCCAGCATTTT. This gives the protein CASSLNRNQPQHF. The full variable domain, with the rest looked up from reference TRBV28 and TRBJ1-5, is DVKVTQSSRYLVKRTGEKVFLECVQDMDHENMFWYRQDPGLGLRLIYFSYDVKMKEKGDIPEGYSVSREKKERFSLILESASTNQTSMYLCASSLNRNQPQHFGDGTRLSIL.

The chain combines TRBV7-3 with TRBJ2-5; tentatively, D is TRBD1 (6 bases). Trimming shortened V by 5 bases and J by 5 bases, and 12 bases separated the two germline ends. The CDR3 runs 13 residues. Per germline, CDR1 SGHTA and CDR2 FQGTGA. CDR3 nucleotide sequence: TGTGCCAGCAGCATACAGGGTTCGGAGACCCAGTACTTC. Translated, it gives CASSIQGSETQYF. Complete variable domain (other parts from reference TRBV7-3 and TRBJ2-5): GAGVSQTPSNKVTEKGKYVELRCDPISGHTALYWYRQSLGQGPEFLIYFQGTGAADDSGLPNDRFFAVRPEGSVSTLKIQRTERGDSAVYLCASSIQGSETQYFGPGTRLLVL.

The gene calls are TRBV18 and TRBJ2-5, with D unclear. This CDR3 is built from 12 residues. The ends were cut back, 3 bases at V and 5 bases at J, with 7 bases in the middle. Germline V CDR1 and CDR2: KGHSH, LQKENI. In DNA, the CDR3 is TGTGCCAGCTCACCCGGTGTGGAGACCCAGTACTTC. Amino acids: CASSPGVETQYF.

The chain is built from TRBV7-9 and TRBJ1-4, with D unclear. The closer fit of TRBJ1-5 to the DNA end suggests the J call may be wrong. This CDR3 is built from 14 residues. Germline CDR1 reads SEHNR; CDR2 reads FQNEAQ (reference sequence). The CDR3 sequence is CASSLNGFNQPQHF. The CDR3 DNA sequence: TGTGCCAGCAGCTTAAACGGATTCAATCAGCCCCAGCATTTT.

This clonotype was seen only a few times. The rearrangement uses TRBV6-1 and TRBJ2-5; possible D gene TRBD2, 6 bases. TRBJ2-1 matches the DNA end more closely, so the J call is doubtful. CDR1 and CDR2 (germline): MNHNS, SASEGT. The CDR3 sequence is 14 residues long. CDR3 sequence reads: CASSGGWGYNEQFF. CDR3 DNA: TGTGCCAGCAGCGGAGGGTGGGGTTACAATGAGCAGTTCTTC.

The V and J genes are TRBV7-3 and TRBJ1-1; 9 bases are shared with TRBD1. Germline V gene sequence: CDR1 SGHTA, CDR2 FQGTGA. The CDR3 has 16 amino acids. V was pared by 4 bases and J by 4 bases, with 10 bases of the junction left unmatched. The CDR3 spells CASSSADRGSRTEAFF. CDR3 nucleotide sequence: TGTGCCAGCAGCTCAGCGGACAGGGGATCTCGCACTGAAGCTTTCTTT.

Details on this clonotype: A much more abundant neighbour one base away suggests this may be a read error. The CDR3 does not close with the conserved phenylalanine or tryptophan, likely indicating a read error. The DNA is left out, because the CDR3 cannot be placed on it with certainty; the CDR3 is given as TCRdb lists it. V is TRBV6-6 and J is TRBJ1-6. Germline CDR1 MNHNY, CDR2 SVGAGI (reference sequence). The CDR3 length is 8 residues, termini included. The CDR3 spells CAGSETRR.

V gene TRBV7-2 combines with J gene TRBJ2-1, with a tentative D call TRBD2 (6 bases). The tail of the sequence fits TRBJ2-7 better, so the J call may be wrong. This CDR3 is 14 amino acids long. CDR1 SGHTA and CDR2 FQGNSA come from the germline V gene. The CDR3 DNA reads as TGTGCCAGCAGCTTAATGGACTACTCCTACGAGCAGTACTTC. It translates to CASSLMDYSYEQYF.

The gene calls are TRBV9 and TRBJ2-7, with D tentatively TRBD1 (6 bases). Germline CDR1 SGDLS, CDR2 YYNGEE. The CDR3 has 15 residues. V gave up 0 bases and J gave up 3 bases, with 13 bases separating them. This chain's CDR3 is CASSVGQGKGYEQYF. The CDR3 region has the DNA TGTGCCAGCAGCGTAGGCCAGGGGAAGGGCTACGAGCAGTACTTC.

This clonotype is classed as medium-sized. One end of the junction fails to match germline, which may point to a read error. This chain links TRBV7-2 with TRBJ2-7; D is perhaps TRBD1 (5 bases). The germline V gene encodes CDR1 SGHTA and CDR2 FQGNSA. The CDR3 loop spans 15 amino acids. The CDR3 reads CASSSTGWGNSPLHF. DNA of the CDR3: TGTGCCAGCAGTTCAACAGGATGGGGTAATTCACCCCTCCACTTC.

This clonotype was recorded at least ten times. The genes are TRBV12-3 or TRBV12-4 and TRBJ1-1, with D unresolved. This CDR3 has 12 amino acids. V lost 5 bases and J lost 7, with 11 bases in between. The CDR3 reads CASSPYTGEAFF. CDR3 nucleotide sequence: TGTGCCAGCAGTCCATACACCGGTGAAGCTTTCTTT.